This TCR beta chain was captured by sequencing in a study of blood T cell repertoires in COVID-19. Per the original data handling: How many nucleated cells were present was estimated from reference gene primer amplification. Method: immunoSEQ multiplex PCR; TCRdb's copy keeps in-frame clones and lacks some. D and trimming were read from the DNA, whereas the V and J calls and clone size are those reported in that table. The profile shows 95,000 to 150,000 clones, under 90% of them singletons. The sequenced sample was peripheral blood. This clonotype was obtained from a woman between 70 and 85 years old with acute or convalescent COVID-19.

The CDR3: CAISQGASRLAYNSPLHF. In nucleotides, the CDR3 is TGTGCCATCAGTCAGGGGGCAAGCCGCTTGGCTTATAATTCACCCCTCCACTTT. The chain carries TRBV10-3 and TRBJ1-6; 8 bases fit TRBD1. The CDR3 spans 18 residues. Unmatched junction bases numbered 13, after V lost 5 bases and J lost 4 bases. CDR1 is ENHRY and CDR2 is SYGVKD in the germline V gene.